What follows describes a single TCR beta chain. What it binds is not known. All of the isolated RNA was reverse transcribed, so expressed TCRB transcripts were sequenced. An average of approximately 4 million reads was obtained for naive, central memory and regulatory T cell samples. This table comes from immunoSEQ multiplex PCR, and its TCRdb copy is limited to in-frame clones, with some not included. The sample has tens of thousands of clones; 55% to 75% are singletons. The data derive from a study of beta chain features in type 1 diabetes. General study results and limits: There were fewer insertions and more deletions at the VDJ junctions of type 1 diabetes patients. Significant though moderate, a shortening of TCRB CDR3s appeared in all four CD4+ subsets of Type 1 diabetes patients.

The sequencing input was Tregs from blood. The sequence derives from a man between 18 and 35 years old with type 1 diabetes.

The chain's CDR3 is CASRARPPNYGYTF. DNA of the CDR3: TGTGCCAGTAGAGCGCGGCCGCCCAACTATGGCTACACCTTC. The genes are TRBV19 and TRBJ1-2; unclear D gene. V was clipped by 6 bases and J by 2 bases, with 13 bases between them. Germline lookup yields CDR1 LNHDA and CDR2 SQIVND (reference sequence). The CDR3 runs 14 residues.